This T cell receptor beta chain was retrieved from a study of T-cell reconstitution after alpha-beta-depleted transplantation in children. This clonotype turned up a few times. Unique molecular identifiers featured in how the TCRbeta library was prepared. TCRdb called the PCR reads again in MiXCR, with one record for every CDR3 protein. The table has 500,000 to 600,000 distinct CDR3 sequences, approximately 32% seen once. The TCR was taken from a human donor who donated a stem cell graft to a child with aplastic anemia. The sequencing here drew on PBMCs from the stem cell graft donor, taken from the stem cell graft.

In nucleotides, the CDR3 is TGTGCCAGTAGTGAGACAGATACTAGCACAGATACGCAGTATTTT. Protein product: CASSETDTSTDTQYF. The genes are TRBV19 and TRBJ2-3; D is possibly TRBD1 (5 bases). CDR3 size: 15 residues. Germline V gives CDR1 LNHDA, CDR2 SQIVND (reference sequence). V was pared by 5 bases and J by 0 bases, with 12 bases between.